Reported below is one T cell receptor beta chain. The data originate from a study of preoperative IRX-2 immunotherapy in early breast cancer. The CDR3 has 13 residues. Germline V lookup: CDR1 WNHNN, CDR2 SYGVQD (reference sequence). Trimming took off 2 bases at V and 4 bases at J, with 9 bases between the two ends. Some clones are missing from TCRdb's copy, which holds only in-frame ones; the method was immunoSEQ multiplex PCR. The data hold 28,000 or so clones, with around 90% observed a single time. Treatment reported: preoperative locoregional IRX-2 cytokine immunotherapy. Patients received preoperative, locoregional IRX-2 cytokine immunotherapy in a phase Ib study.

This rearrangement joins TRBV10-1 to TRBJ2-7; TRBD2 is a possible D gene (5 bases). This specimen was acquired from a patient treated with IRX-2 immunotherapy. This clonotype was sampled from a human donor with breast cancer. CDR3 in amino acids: CASSEPGGYEQYF. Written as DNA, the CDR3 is TGCGCCAGCAGTGAGCCGGGCGGGTACGAGCAGTACTTC.